This TCR beta chain was recovered during a study of cytomegalovirus exposure and HLA in healthy donors. CDR3 size: 16 residues. The ends were cut back, 4 bases at V and 0 bases at J, with 14 bases in the middle. In germline, CDR1 is SGHNT, CDR2 YYREEE (reference sequence). PCR employed 60 Vbeta and 13 Jbeta primers. Some clones are missing from TCRdb's copy, which holds only in-frame ones; the method was immunoSEQ multiplex PCR. The repertoire holds roughly 150,000 clones, with approximately 80% as singletons. This chain uses TRBV5-4 with TRBJ2-1, with D tentatively TRBD2 (5 bases). Sequencing was performed on PBMCs. The source is a male donor in good health and CMV-seronegative. CDR3 nucleotides: TGTGCCAGCAGCCAGAAGAAGCGGATCTCCTACAATGAGCAGTTCTTC. Residues: CASSQKKRISYNEQFF. Full variable domain (rest looked up from reference TRBV5-4 and TRBJ2-1): ETGVTQSPTHLIKTRGQQVTLRCSSQSGHNTVSWYQQALGQGPQFIFQYYREEENGRGNFPPRFSGLQFPNYSSELNVNALELDDSALYLCASSQKKRISYNEQFFGPGTRLTVL.